A single sample gave rise to the 8 T cell receptor beta chains below, sequenced in a study of CD8+CD57+ T cells in acquired aplastic anemia. Genomic DNA was employed as the template in profiling TCR beta VDJ and CDR3. Each CDR3 protein gets one entry after TCRdb re-called the reads with MiXCR. The sample yields about 220,000 distinct CDR3 sequences, approximately 35% seen once. The source material was sorted CD4+, CD8+, or CD8+CD57+ T cells (not recorded which) from PBMCs. The source of these receptors is a human donor in good health, serving as a control.

This clonotype was detected ten times or more. The CDR3 nucleotides read TGCAGTGCTAGAGAAGCGGGAGGCCTTCCCTACGAGCAGTACTTC. It encodes CSAREAGGLPYEQYF. This rearrangement joins TRBV20-1 to TRBJ2-7; 9 nucleotides align to TRBD2. Germline V gene sequence: CDR1 DFQATT, CDR2 SNEGSKA (reference sequence). This CDR3 spans 15 amino acids. With V trimmed by 0 bases and J by 2 bases, 5 bases remained unmatched.

Comments on this clonotype: A much larger clone lies one base from this, so it may be a read error. The V and J genes are TRBV20-1 and TRBJ1-2; no firm D call. This CDR3 contains 19 residues. V gave up 1 base and J gave up 4 bases, with 28 bases separating them. The V gene's germline CDR1 is DFQATT and CDR2 SNEGSKA (reference sequence). In nucleotides, the CDR3 is TGCAGTGCTAGAGCCGCTGTTGTGATGAACGGCCGAGTGGGCTATGGCTACACCTTC. Translation gives CSARAAVVMNGRVGYGYTF.

This clonotype was counted once. V is TRBV15 and J is TRBJ2-7, with TRBD2 matching 7 bases. Germline CDR1 reads LNHNV; CDR2 reads YYDKDF (reference sequence). V lost 1 base, J lost 0 bases, and 24 bases stayed unmatched. The CDR3 is 22 amino acids. The CDR3 sequence: CATSRGRYRCGGAPPCSYEQYF. The CDR3, as DNA: TGTGCCACCAGCAGAGGACGCTACCGCTGCGGGGGTGCACCTCCGTGCTCCTACGAGCAGTACTTC.

In this sample, this clonotype turned up a few times. The V gene is TRBV7-3, the J gene TRBJ2-1; no clear D gene. The V gene's germline CDR1 is SGHTA and CDR2 FQGTGA. V lost 2 bases to trimming and J lost 2 bases, with 10 bases between them. The CDR3 totals 15 residues. Here the CDR3 DNA reads TGTGCCAGCAGCTTAGACCCGAGGACCTACAATGAGCAGTTCTTC. It is translated as CASSLDPRTYNEQFF.

Details on this clonotype: One junction end disagrees with the germline gene, perhaps due to a read error. The chain uses TRBV4-2 and TRBJ2-1; TRBD2 matches at 14 bases. The CDR3 contains 15 residues. The germline V gene has CDR1 LGHNA and CDR2 YNFKEQ. CDR3 DNA: TGTGCCAGCAGCCAAGGACTAGCGGGGGGGCGGGAGCAGTCCTTC. The encoded protein is CASSQGLAGGREQSF.

A few counts support this clonotype. V usage is TRBV5-1 and J usage is TRBJ1-5; TRBD1 matches at 9 bases. Germline lookup yields CDR1 SGHRS and CDR2 YFSETQ. V trimming: 1 base; J trimming: 5 bases; junction bases outside the gene matches: 1. This CDR3 is 14 amino acids long. Here the CDR3 reads CASSLTGGYQPQHF. CDR3 DNA sequence: TGCGCCAGCAGCTTGACAGGGGGCTATCAGCCCCAGCATTTT. The full variable domain, with the rest looked up from reference TRBV5-1 and TRBJ1-5, is KAGVTQTPRYLIKTRGQQVTLSCSPISGHRSVSWYQQTPGQGLQFLFEYFSETQRNKGNFPGRFSGRQFSNSRSEMNVSTLELGDSALYLCASSLTGGYQPQHFGDGTRLSIL.

The sample holds many counts of this clonotype. Here the CDR3 DNA reads TGCAGTGCCAGCCCCGGAAAGAGAGGTGGCTACACCTTC. Amino acids: CSASPGKRGGYTF. The chain uses TRBV20-1 and TRBJ1-2; unclear D gene. The V gene lost 6 bases and the J gene lost 7 bases, with 18 bases spanning the gap. CDR3 length: 13 residues. CDR1 is DFQATT and CDR2 is SNEGSKA in the germline V gene (reference sequence).

In this sample, this clonotype turned up many times. The chain recombines TRBV6-1 with TRBJ1-5; weak D call: TRBD1 (6 bases). The CDR3 loop spans 15 amino acids. Between the trimmed V and J ends, which lost 6 bases and 5 bases, there was a span of 17 bases. In germline, CDR1 is MNHNS, CDR2 SASEGT. The CDR3, as DNA: TGTGCCAGCAGAAGAATTGGGGGACACGATCAGCCCCAGCATTTT. It codes for CASRRIGGHDQPQHF.